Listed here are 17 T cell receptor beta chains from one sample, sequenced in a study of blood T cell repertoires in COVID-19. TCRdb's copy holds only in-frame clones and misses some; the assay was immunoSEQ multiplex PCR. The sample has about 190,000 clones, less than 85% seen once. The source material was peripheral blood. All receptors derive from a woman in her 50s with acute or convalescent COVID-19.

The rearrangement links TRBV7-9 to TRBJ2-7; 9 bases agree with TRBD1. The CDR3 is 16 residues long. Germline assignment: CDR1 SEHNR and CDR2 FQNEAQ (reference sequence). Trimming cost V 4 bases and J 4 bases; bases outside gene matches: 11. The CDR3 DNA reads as TGTGCCAGCAGCTCCGTCGGGGGGACAGGGTCGTACGAGCAGTACTTC. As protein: CASSSVGGTGSYEQYF.

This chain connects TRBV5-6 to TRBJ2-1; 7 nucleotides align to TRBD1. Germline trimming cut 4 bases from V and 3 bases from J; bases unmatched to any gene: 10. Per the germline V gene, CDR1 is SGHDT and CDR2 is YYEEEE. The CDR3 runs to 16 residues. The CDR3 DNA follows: TGTGCCAGCAGCCGGGACAGAGGGGCTAGCTACAATGAGCAGTTCTTC. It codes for CASSRDRGASYNEQFF.

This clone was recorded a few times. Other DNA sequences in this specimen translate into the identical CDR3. The CDR3 is CAWSPGTDGYTF. As DNA, the CDR3 is TGTGCCTGGAGCCCGGGTACGGATGGCTACACCTTC. The chain links TRBV30 to TRBJ1-2, with D unclear. Germline V gene data show CDR1 as GTSNPN and CDR2 as SVGIG (reference sequence). The CDR3 totals 12 residues. The V end lost 3 bases, the J end lost 6 bases, and 11 bases lay between the germline ends.

The CDR3: CASTQWSGGKYGYTF. CDR3 sequence (DNA): TGTGCCAGCACCCAGTGGTCAGGGGGCAAGTATGGCTACACCTTC. The chain carries TRBV27 and TRBJ1-2, with 8 bases fitting TRBD1. Trimming at V came to 7 bases and at J to 5 bases, leaving 12 bases not matched to a gene. This CDR3 is built from 15 residues. CDR1 is MNHEY, CDR2 SMNVEV, per germline (reference sequence).

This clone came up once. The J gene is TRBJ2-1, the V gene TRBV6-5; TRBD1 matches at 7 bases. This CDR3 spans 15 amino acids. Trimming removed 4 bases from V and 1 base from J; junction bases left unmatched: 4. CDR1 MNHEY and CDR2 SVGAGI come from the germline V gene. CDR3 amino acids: CASSLGRGSYNEQFF. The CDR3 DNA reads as TGTGCCAGCAGTTTGGGCAGGGGGTCCTACAATGAGCAGTTCTTC.

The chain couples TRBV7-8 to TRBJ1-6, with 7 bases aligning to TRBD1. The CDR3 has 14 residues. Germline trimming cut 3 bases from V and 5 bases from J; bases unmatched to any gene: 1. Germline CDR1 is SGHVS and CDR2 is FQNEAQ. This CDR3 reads CASSFGQDNSPLHF. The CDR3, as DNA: TGTGCCAGCAGCTTTGGACAGGATAATTCACCCCTCCACTTT.

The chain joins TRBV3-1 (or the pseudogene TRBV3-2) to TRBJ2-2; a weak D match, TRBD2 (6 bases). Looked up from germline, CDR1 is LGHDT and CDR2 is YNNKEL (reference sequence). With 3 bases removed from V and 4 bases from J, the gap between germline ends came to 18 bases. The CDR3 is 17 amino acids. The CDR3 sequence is CASSHLRRESSTGELFF. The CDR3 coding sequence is TGTGCCAGCAGCCACTTACGGAGGGAGAGTAGCACCGGGGAGCTGTTTTTT.

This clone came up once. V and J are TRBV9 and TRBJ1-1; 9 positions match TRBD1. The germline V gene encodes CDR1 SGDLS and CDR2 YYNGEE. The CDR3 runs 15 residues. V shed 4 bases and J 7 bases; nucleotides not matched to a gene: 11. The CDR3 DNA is TGTGCCAGCAGCCCGAGGACAGGGGATGAATTTGAAGCTTTCTTT. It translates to CASSPRTGDEFEAFF. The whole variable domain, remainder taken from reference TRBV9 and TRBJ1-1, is DSGVTQTPKHLITATGQRVTLRCSPRSGDLSVYWYQQSLDQGLQFLIQYYNGEERAKGNILERFSAQQFPDLHSELNLSSLELGDSALYFCASSPRTGDEFEAFFGQGTRLTVV.

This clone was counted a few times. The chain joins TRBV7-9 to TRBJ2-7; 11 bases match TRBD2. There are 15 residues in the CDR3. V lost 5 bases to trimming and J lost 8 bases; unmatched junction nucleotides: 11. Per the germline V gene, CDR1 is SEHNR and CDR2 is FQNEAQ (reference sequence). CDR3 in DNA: TGTGCCAGCAGCCGTACCGGGACTAGCGGTTTCAAGCAGTACTTC. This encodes CASSRTGTSGFKQYF.

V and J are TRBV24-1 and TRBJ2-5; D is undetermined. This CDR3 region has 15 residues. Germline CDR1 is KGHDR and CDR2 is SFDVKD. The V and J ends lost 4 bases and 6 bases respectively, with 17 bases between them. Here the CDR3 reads CATSDPRVPFQTQYF. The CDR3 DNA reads TGTGCCACCAGTGACCCACGCGTCCCTTTTCAGACCCAGTACTTC.

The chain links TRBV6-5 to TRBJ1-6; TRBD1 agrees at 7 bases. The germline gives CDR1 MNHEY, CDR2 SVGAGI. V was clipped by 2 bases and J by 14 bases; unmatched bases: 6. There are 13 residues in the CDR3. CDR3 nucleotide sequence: TGTGCCAGCAGTTACACAGGGGTAATGGCCCTCCACTTT. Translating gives CASSYTGVMALHF.

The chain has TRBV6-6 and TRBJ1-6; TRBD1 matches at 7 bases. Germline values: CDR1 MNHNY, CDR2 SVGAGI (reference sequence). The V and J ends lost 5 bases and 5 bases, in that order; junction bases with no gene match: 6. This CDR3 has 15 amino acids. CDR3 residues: CASSREGGDNSPLHF. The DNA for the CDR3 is TGTGCCAGCAGTCGTGAAGGGGGCGATAATTCACCCCTCCACTTT.

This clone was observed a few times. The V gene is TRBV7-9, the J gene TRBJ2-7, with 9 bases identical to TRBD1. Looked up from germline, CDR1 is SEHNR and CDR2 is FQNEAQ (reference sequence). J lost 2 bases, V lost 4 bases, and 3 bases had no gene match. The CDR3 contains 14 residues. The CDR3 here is CASSWGDRAYEQYF. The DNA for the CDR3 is TGTGCCAGCAGCTGGGGGGACAGGGCCTACGAGCAGTACTTC.

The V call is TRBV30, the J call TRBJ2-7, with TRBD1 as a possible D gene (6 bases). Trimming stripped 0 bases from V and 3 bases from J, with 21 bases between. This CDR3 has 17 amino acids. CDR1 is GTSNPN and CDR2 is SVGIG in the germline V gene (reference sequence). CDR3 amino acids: CAWSVRPTGGQGYEQYF. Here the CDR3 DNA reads TGTGCCTGGAGTGTAAGGCCGACAGGAGGCCAGGGCTACGAGCAGTACTTC.

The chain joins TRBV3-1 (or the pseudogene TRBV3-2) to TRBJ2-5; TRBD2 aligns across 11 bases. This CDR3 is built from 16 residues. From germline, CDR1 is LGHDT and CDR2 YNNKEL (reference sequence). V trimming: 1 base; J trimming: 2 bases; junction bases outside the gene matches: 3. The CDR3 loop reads CASSQGSGGVQETQYF. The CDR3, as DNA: TGTGCCAGCAGCCAAGGTAGCGGGGGGGTACAAGAGACCCAGTACTTC.

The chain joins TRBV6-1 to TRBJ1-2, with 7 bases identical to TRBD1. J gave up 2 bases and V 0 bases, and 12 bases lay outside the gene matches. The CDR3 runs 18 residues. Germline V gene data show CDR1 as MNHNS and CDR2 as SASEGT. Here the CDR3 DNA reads TGTGCCAGCAGTGAAGCGCTTGGTAGGGGGACAGCCAACTATGGCTACACCTTC. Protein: CASSEALGRGTANYGYTF.

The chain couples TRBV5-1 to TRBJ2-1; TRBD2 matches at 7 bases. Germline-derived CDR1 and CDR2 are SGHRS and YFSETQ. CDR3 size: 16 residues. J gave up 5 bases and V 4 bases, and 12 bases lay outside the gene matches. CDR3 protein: CASSPGGAGLHNEQFF. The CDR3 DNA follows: TGCGCCAGCAGCCCGGGGGGTGCGGGGCTTCACAATGAGCAGTTCTTC. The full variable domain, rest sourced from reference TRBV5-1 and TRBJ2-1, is KAGVTQTPRYLIKTRGQQVTLSCSPISGHRSVSWYQQTPGQGLQFLFEYFSETQRNKGNFPGRFSGRQFSNSRSEMNVSTLELGDSALYLCASSPGGAGLHNEQFFGPGTRLTVL.